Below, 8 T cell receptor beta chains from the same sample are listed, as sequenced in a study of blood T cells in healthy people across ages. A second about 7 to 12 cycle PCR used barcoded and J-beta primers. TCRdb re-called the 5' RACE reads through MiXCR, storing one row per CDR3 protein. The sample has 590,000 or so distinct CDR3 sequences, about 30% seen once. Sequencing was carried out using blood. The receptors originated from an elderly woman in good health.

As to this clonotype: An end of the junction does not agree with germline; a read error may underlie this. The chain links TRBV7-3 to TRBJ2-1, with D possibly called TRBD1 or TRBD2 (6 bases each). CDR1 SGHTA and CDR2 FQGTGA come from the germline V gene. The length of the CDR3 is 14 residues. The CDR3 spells CANSGSAGDDEQFF. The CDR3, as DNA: TGTGCCAACAGCGGGTCCGCAGGGGATGATGAGCAGTTCTTC.

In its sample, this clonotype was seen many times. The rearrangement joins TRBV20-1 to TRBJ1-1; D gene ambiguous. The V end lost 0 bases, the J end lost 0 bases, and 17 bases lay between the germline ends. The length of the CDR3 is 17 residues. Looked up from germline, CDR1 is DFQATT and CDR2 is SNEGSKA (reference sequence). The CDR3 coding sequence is TGCAGTGCTAGAGATCTTTTAGGTCAATGGGTGAACACTGAAGCTTTCTTT. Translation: CSARDLLGQWVNTEAFF.

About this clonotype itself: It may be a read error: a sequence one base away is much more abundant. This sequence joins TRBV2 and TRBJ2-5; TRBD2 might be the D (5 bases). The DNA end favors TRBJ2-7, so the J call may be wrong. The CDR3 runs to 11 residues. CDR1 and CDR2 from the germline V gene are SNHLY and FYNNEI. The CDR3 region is CASSRTPEQYF. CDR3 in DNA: TGTGCCAGCAGTCGGACTCCCGAGCAGTACTTC.

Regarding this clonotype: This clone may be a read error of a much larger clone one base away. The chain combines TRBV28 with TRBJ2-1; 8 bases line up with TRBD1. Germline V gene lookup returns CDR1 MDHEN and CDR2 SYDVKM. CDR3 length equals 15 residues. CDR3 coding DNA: TGTGTCAGCAGTTTAGGGGGACAGGACTACAATGAGCAGTTCTTC. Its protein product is CVSSLGGQDYNEQFF.

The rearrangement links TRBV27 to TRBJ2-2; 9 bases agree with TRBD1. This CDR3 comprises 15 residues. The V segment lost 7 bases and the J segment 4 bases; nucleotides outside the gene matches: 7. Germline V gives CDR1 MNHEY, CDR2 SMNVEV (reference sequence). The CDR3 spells CASIRQGGITGELFF. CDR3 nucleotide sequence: TGTGCCAGCATCCGACAGGGGGGAATCACCGGGGAGCTGTTTTTT.

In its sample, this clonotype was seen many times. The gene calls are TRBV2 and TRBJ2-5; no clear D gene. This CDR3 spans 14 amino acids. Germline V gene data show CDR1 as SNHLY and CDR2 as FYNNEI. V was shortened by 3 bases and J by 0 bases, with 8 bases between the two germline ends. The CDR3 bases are TGTGCCAGCAGTGACACCACGTACCAAGAGACCCAGTACTTC. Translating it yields CASSDTTYQETQYF.

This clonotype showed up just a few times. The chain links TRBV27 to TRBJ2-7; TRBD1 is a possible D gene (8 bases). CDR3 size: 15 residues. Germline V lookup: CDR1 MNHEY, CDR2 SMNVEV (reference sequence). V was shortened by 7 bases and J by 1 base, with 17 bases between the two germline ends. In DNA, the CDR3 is TGTGCCAGCAACAGGGGGGGGGGATTTTCCTACGAGCAGTACTTC. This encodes CASNRGGGFSYEQYF.

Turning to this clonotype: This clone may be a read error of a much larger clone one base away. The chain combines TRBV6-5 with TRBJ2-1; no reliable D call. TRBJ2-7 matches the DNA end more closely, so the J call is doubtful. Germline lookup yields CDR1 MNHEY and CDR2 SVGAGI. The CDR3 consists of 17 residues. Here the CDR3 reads CASSYRRQTFPYNEQYF. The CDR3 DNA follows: TGTGCCAGCAGTTACAGGCGGCAGACATTCCCCTACAATGAGCAGTACTTC.